This paragraph covers one T cell receptor beta chain sequence. Its antigen remains unidentified. One base away there is no much larger clone; base qualities are not given. At the junction V is shortened by 2 bases and J by 2 bases; bases outside the gene matches: 6. The germline V gene gives CDR1 as SGHDN and CDR2 as FVKESK. The CDR3 spans 17 residues, from the cysteine through the phenylalanine. Solely the CDR3 DNA is kept, with 51 bases framed from the first base. The sample comes from a study of beta chain features in type 1 diabetes (dated by TCRdb to between 2017 and 2018). In terms of the full investigation: Patients and healthy donors did not differ in mean age, gender distribution, total cell number or subset yield. A total of 100 million to 140 million sorted cells were examined across all samples, and the number of cells per subset was strongly correlated with RNA yield. The study compared TCRB repertoires of sorted circulating CD4+ T cell subsets between recently diagnosed type 1 diabetes patients and matched healthy donors. Regulatory and stem cell-like memory subsets were isolated from only 8 patients and 8 healthy donors, whereas naive and central memory subsets came from all 30 or so donors. Results and caveats for the whole study, not just this receptor: Because cDNA was sequenced instead of genomic DNA, highly expressing activated cells could be over-represented, though the groups showed no difference in activation or CD3 levels. A moderate but significant shortening of TCRB CDR3 length was observed in type 1 diabetes patients in all four CD4+ subsets. Because small numbers of individuals were included in the HLA sub-analyses, any influence of HLA type on TCRB rearrangement was left unresolved. PCR might favor shorter templates, but patient and control samples were amplified and corrected together, so any skew would affect both groups equally. At VDJ recombination sites, type 1 diabetes patients had fewer insertions and more deleted nucleotides, which implies abnormalities in thymic rearrangement. Naive, central memory and regulatory TCRB repertoires appeared to be more alike among patients than among healthy donors.

The entire amount of isolated RNA was reverse transcribed using the High Capacity cDNA Reverse Transcription Kit, so the sequenced TCRB transcripts were expressed ones. Deep immunoSEQ sequencing was applied to naive, central memory and regulatory T cell samples, giving an average of roughly 3.5 million total reads per sample. After sorted cells were lysed in RLT buffer, RNA was extracted with DNase-treated RNeasy Micro or Mini kits, with the choice depending on cell number. Each cell subset was processed separately to prevent cross-contamination, with patient and healthy donor samples processed together. TCRB sequences were amplified from cDNA with the immunoSEQ multiplex PCR, producing 87-bp fragments spanning the CDR3 region. Sequencing of the amplicons was performed on the Illumina HiSeq platform. Concerning the study's data processing: Synthetic template baselines were used to correct PCR bias computationally, reads within Hamming distance 2 were collapsed together, and singletons that could not be merged were discarded. Reads were aligned against IMGT to assign V, D and J genes, CDR3 length and insertions or deletions at six rearrangement sites. Within each subset, clonotype counts were normalized to the number of sorted cells before true diversity and Gini coefficients were calculated with the tcR R package. The overlap coefficient, calculated on TCRB nucleotide sequences, was used to quantify repertoire sharing. Out-of-frame TCRB sequences from naive cells were analyzed as a proxy for the pre-selection repertoire. The table comes from immuneACCESS by way of TCRdb, which keeps in-frame sequences with V and J called. Part of the clones is missing from these tables; in studies checked, under half for an unresolved V gene and the rest for unknown reasons. The V and J calls and clone size come from that table; D and trimming were worked out from the DNA. For this sample the table gives under 500,000 clones, of which 30% were detected only once. Almost 0.065% of the sample lies in the top ten.

Each donor gave one peripheral blood draw, averaging approximately 120 mL, which was collected into heparinised tubes. A BD FACSAria II and a panel including CD45RO, CCR7, CD25, CD127, CD95 and CD27 were used to sort naive, central memory, regulatory and stem cell-like memory CD4+ T cells. A purity above 95% was achieved for all sorted populations. Right away, PBMCs were isolated by Lymphoprep density gradient centrifugation and were stained directly, with no culture step. So that batch effects would be minimized, each experiment stained and sorted samples in pairs, pairing one healthy donor with one patient.

The sample taken for sequencing was naive CD4+ T cells from blood. Per the publication, the cell subset or site label means: true naive CD4+ T cells. Recombination joined TRBV14 with TRBJ2-6; TRBD1 lines up with 7 middle nucleotides. The TCR originated in a man younger than 35 in good health. CDR3 protein: CASSQYGDRAGANVLTF. The bases are TGTGCCAGCAGCCAATACGGCGACAGGGCTGGGGCCAACGTCCTGACTTTC.